This T cell receptor beta chain was captured by sequencing in a study of early T cells in non-severe SARS-CoV-2 infection (dated by TCRdb to the early 2020s). Broadly, across the study: TCR sequencing used bulk RNA from unsorted whole blood, so alpha and beta chains could not be paired. General findings and caveats noted by the study authors: VDJdb matching was skewed toward anti-spike CD8 responses and likely underestimated virus-specific expansions by missing private and CD4 specificities.

Set within a cohort of healthcare workers in London, UK, this nested case-control study involved weekly PCR testing of nasopharyngeal swabs along with blood sampling. Healthcare workers were enrolled in the week of the UK lockdown, from 23 to 31 March 2020, and were followed every week for up to roughly 15 weeks. The germline V gene provides CDR1 SGHTA and CDR2 FQGTGA. The CDR3 contains 14 residues, cysteine and phenylalanine counted. Only the CDR3 part of the read is kept: 42 bases, read in frame from the first base. V sheds 2 bases and J sheds 2 bases, leaving 9 bases between their ends. The library was obtained by 5' RACE. Reads for this sample came from a NextSeq 500. In the TCR library protocol, unique molecular identifiers were attached to individual cDNA molecules to correct for PCR bias and sequencing error. Both TCR alpha and beta chains were sequenced, and tight co-correlation was observed between alpha and beta sequence abundances in each sample. Under the source paper's analysis protocol: Decombinator V4 was used to perform V gene, J gene and CDR3 annotation of TCR sequences. TCRs were defined as expanded if a significant change between any two time points was detected under a Poisson model with p below 0.0001. TCR abundances were normalised to the total number of TCRs sequenced per sample and were expressed as counts per million. MAIT TCRs were defined by TRAV1-2 paired with TRAJ12, TRAJ20 or TRAJ33, and iNKT TCRs by TRAV10 paired with TRAJ18. VDJdb, accessed on 1 November 2021, was searched for TCRs annotated for CMV, EBV and SARS-CoV-2, and TCRs annotated for more than one antigen were excluded. TCRdb ran its own pipeline on the public reads, namely fastp trimming at Q25 and MiXCR clone calling, and kept in-frame beta chains. For every CDR3 protein sequence, its rows merge into one entry that carries the most common genes and DNA. These V and J calls originate from TCRdb's pipeline instead of the authors' own analysis. This sample gives tens of thousands of distinct CDR3 sequences in total; approximately 9.9% of them show up just once. About 12% of the sample is in the top ten clones.

At least ten counts were recorded for this clonotype. Which antigen it targets is not known. No base qualities exist here, and no much larger clone lies one base off it. The sequencing input was whole blood. The clonotype was recovered from an adult who was a healthcare worker with PCR-confirmed SARS-CoV-2 infection or an uninfected control (not recorded which). The chain is encoded by TRBV7-3 joined to TRBJ2-5; the D match is possibly TRBD1 or TRBD2, with 6 bases aligned in each. The CDR3 region reads CASSLGGGQETQYF. The nucleotide sequence is TGTGCCAGCAGCTTAGGAGGGGGGCAAGAGACCCAGTACTTC. The CDR3 plus the reference TRBV7-3 and TRBJ2-5 genes for the other parts give the full variable domain: GAGVSQTPSNKVTEKGKYVELRCDPISGHTALYWYRQSLGQGPEFLIYFQGTGAADDSGLPNDRFFAVRPEGSVSTLKIQRTERGDSAVYLCASSLGGGQETQYFGPGTRLLVL.